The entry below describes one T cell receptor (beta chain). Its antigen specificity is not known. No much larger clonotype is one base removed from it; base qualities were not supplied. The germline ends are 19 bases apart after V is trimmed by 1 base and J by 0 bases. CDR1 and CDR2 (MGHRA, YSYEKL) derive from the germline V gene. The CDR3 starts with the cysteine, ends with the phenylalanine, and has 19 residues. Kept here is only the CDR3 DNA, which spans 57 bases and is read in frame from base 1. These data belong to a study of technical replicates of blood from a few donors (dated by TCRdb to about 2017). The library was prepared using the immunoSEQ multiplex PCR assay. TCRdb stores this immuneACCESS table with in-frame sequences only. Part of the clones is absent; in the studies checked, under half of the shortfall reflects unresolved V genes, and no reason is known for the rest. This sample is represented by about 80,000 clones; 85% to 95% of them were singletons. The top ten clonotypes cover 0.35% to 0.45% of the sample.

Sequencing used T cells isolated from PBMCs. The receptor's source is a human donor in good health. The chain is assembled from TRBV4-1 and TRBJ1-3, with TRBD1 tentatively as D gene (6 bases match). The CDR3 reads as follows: CASSQGGGLGFSSGNTIYF. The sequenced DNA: TGCGCCAGCAGCCAAGGGGGGGGGCTAGGTTTTTCCTCTGGAAACACCATATATTTT.